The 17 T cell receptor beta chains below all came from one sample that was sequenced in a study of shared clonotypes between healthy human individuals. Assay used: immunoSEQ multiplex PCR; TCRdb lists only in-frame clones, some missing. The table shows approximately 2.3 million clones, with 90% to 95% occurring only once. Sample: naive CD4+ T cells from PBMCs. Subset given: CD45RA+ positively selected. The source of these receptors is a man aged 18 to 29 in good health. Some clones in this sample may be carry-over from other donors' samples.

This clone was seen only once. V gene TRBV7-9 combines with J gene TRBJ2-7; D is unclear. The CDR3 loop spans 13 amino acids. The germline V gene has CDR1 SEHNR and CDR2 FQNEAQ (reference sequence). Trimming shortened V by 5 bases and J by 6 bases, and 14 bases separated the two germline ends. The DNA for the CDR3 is TGTGCCAGCAGCCCCACCATGGCGACCGAGCAGTACTTC. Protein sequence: CASSPTMATEQYF.

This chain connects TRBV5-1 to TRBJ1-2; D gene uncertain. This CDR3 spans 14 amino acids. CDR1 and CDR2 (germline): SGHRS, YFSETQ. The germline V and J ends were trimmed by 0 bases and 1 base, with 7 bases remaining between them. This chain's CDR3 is CASSLARSNYGYTF. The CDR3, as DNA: TGCGCCAGCAGCTTGGCCCGGAGTAACTATGGCTACACCTTC.

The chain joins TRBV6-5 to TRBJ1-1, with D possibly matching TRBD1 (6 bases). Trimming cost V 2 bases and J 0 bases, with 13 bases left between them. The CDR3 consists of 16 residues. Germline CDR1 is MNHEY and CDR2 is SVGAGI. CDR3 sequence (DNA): TGTGCCAGCAGTTACCAGGGTACAGGGATGAACACTGAAGCTTTCTTT. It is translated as CASSYQGTGMNTEAFF.

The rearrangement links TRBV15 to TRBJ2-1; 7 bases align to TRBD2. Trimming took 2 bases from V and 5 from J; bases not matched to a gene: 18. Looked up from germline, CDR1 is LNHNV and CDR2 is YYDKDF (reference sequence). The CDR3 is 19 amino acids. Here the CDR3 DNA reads TGTGCCACCAGCAGATCCACCGGTACTAGCGCACAACCAAACAATGAGCAGTTCTTC. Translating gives CATSRSTGTSAQPNNEQFF. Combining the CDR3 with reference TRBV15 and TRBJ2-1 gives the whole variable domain DAMVIQNPRYQVTQFGKPVTLSCSQTLNHNVMYWYQQKSSQAPKLLFHYYDKDFNNEADTPDNFQSRRPNTSFCFLDIRSPGLGDTAMYLCATSRSTGTSAQPNNEQFFGPGTRLTVL.

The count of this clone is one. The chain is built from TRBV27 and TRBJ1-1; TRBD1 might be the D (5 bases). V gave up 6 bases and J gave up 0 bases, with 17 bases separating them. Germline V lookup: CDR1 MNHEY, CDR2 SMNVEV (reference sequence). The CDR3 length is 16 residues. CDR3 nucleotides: TGTGCCAGCAGCCCAACAGGCTTTCCGATGAACACTGAAGCTTTCTTT. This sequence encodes CASSPTGFPMNTEAFF.

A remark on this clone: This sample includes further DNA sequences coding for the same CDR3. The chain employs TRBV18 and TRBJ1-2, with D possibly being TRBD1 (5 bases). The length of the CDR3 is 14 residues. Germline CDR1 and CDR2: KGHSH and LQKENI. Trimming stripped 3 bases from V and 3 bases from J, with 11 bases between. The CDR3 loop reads CASSPGTGHYGYTF. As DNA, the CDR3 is TGTGCCAGCTCACCGGGCACGGGACACTATGGCTACACCTTC.

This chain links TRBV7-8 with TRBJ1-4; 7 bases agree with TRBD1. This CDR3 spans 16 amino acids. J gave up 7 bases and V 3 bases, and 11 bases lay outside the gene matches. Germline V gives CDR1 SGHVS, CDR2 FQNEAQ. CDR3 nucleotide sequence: TGTGCCAGCAGCTTCAGACTACAGGGGTATGGTGAAAAACTGTTTTTT. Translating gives CASSFRLQGYGEKLFF.

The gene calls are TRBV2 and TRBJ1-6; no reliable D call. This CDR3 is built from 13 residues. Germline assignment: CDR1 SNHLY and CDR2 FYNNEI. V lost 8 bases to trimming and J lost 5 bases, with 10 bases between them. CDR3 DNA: TGTGCCAGCCAGAGGGAGAATAATTCACCCCTCCACTTT. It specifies CASQRENNSPLHF. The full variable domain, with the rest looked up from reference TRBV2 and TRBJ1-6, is EPEVTQTPSHQVTQMGQEVILRCVPISNHLYFYWYRQILGQKVEFLVSFYNNEISEKSEIFDDQFSVERPDGSNFTLKIRSTKLEDSAMYFCASQRENNSPLHFGNGTRLTVT.

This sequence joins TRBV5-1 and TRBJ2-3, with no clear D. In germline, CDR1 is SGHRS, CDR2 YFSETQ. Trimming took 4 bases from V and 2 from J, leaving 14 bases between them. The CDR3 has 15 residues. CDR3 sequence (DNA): TGCGCCAGCAGCCGGCTCGGTCTCAACACAGATACGCAGTATTTT. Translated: CASSRLGLNTDTQYF.

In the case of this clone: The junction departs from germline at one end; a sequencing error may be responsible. The CDR3 region is CASSDMELAGGPRIF. The CDR3, as DNA: TGTGCCAGCAGTGATATGGAACTAGCGGGAGGGCCACGGATCTTC. The chain carries TRBV6-1 and TRBJ2-1, with TRBD2 matching 13 bases. This CDR3 spans 15 amino acids. Germline CDR1 is MNHNS and CDR2 is SASEGT.

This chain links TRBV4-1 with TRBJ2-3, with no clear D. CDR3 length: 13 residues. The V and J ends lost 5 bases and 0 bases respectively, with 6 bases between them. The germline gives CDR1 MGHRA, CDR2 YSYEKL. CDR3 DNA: TGCGCCAGCAGCGGGGTTAGCACAGATACGCAGTATTTT. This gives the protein CASSGVSTDTQYF.

The CDR3 bases are TGCGCCAGCAGCCAAGATACCCGGGAGTTGGAGACCCAGTACTTC. Amino acid sequence: CASSQDTRELETQYF. The rearrangement uses TRBV4-3 and TRBJ2-5, with TRBD2 as a possible D gene (6 bases). The CDR3 totals 15 residues. Trimming stripped 0 bases from V and 5 bases from J, with 13 bases between. Per the germline V gene, CDR1 is LGHNA and CDR2 is YSLEER.

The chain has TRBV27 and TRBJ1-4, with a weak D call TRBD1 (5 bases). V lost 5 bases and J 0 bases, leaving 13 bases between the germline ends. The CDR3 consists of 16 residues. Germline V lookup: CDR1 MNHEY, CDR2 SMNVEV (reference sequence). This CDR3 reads CASSPLGGATNEKLFF. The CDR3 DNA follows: TGTGCCAGCAGTCCCCTCGGGGGTGCAACTAATGAAAAACTGTTTTTT.

CDR3 DNA: TGTGCCAGCAGCTTCGCCGCAATCGTGAACACCGGGGAGCTGTTTTTT. This sequence encodes CASSFAAIVNTGELFF. The chain links TRBV7-9 to TRBJ2-2; D ambiguous. The CDR3 spans 16 residues. Deletions cut 3 bases from V and 1 base from J, with 12 bases between. Germline loops: CDR1 SEHNR, CDR2 FQNEAQ (reference sequence).

This chain's CDR3 is CASSQLPGGGNSPLHF. The DNA of the CDR3 is TGTGCCAGCAGCCAACTCCCAGGGGGCGGTAATTCACCCCTCCACTTT. V usage is TRBV4-2 and J usage is TRBJ1-6, with 8 bases fitting TRBD1. Germline values: CDR1 LGHNA, CDR2 YNFKEQ. The CDR3 length is 16 residues. V shed 2 bases, J shed 6 bases, and the junction held 6 bases outside the gene matches.

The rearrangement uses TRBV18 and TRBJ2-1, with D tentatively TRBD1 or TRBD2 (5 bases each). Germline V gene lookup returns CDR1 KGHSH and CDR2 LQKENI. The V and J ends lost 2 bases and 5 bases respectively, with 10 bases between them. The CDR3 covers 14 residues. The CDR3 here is CASSPGTVDNEQFF. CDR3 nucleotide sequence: TGTGCCAGCTCACCAGGGACGGTTGACAATGAGCAGTTCTTC.

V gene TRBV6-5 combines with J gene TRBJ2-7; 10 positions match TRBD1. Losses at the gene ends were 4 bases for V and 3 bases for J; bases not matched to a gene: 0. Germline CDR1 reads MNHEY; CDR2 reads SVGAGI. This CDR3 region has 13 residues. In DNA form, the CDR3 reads TGTGCCAGCAGTTGGGACAGGGGCTACGAGCAGTACTTC. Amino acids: CASSWDRGYEQYF.